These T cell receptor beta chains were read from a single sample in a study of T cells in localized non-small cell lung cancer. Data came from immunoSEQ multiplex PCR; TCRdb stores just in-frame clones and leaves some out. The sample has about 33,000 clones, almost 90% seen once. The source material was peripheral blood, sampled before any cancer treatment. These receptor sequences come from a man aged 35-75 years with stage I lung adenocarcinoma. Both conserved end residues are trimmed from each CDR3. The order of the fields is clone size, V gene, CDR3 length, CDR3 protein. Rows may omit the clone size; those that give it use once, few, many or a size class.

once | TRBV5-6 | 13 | ASSLDRASNTEAF
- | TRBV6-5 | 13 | ASILKPGRSYGYT
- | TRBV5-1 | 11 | ASSLVETGELF
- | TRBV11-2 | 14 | ASSQVSTGGPGELF
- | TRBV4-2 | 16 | ASSLPPGKDRTNEKLF
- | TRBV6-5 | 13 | ASSYSGRMTTEAF
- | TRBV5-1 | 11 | ASSLTDGYEQY
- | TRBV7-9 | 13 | ASIKMSWGMDGYT
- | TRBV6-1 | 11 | ASSPAQGYGYT
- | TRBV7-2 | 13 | ASSLVNRGNQPQH
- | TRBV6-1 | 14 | ASSEGQTGKNEKLF
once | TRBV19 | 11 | ASMREPNTEAF
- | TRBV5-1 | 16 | ASSLHRQGSATNEKLF
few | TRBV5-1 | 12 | ASSQGPAGYGYT
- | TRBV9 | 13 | ASSVGQGVTGELF
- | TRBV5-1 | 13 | ASRGGRLAGDEQY
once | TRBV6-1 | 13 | ASSEQNYSNQPQH
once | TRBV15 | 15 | ATSRDLGLTSTYEQY
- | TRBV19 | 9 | ASSFSGEQY
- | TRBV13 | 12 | ASSLATGVREQY
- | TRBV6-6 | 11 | ASSYSGAYEQY
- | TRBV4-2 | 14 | ASSQAGGRKADTQY
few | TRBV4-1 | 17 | ASSPQDPMTSGGPNEQF
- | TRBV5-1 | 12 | ASSMGQAYTEAF
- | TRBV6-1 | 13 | ASVRYRGRGNTIY
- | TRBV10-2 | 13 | ASSASDRSNYGYT
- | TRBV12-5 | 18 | ASGLATIPGFAPNTGELF
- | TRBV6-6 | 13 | ASSYSGQGPNEQF
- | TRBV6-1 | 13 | ASSVQGATPYEQY
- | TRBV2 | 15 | ASSGSQRTDLQETQY
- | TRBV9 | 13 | ASSVGSRLQETQY
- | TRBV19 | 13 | ASIESGPLNQPQH
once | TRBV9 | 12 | ASSVAGPNEKLF
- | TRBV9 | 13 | ASSARGPNTGELF
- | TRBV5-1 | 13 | ASSLAYRAYDGYT
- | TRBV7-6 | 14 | ASSLGLGARTGELF